This T cell receptor beta chain was profiled in a study of blood T cell repertoires in COVID-19. Those who participated ranged in age from 18 to 89 years and resided in under 25 US areas. Assignment of participants to cohorts was predicated upon participant-reported clinical history. Recovery among Cohort 3 donors was established by two negative PCRs, clearance, or symptom resolution. Original data processing: The authors estimated nucleated cell counts from reference gene primer amplification. Assay used: immunoSEQ multiplex PCR; TCRdb lists only in-frame clones, some missing. V and J calls and clone size follow that table, whereas D and trimming were derived from the DNA. This sample has 350,000 to 400,000 clones, with about 90% found just once. The CDR3 consists of 15 residues. V lost 0 bases and J 7 bases, leaving 15 bases between the germline ends. Germline CDR1 reads LGHNA; CDR2 reads YNFKEQ.

The sequenced sample was PBMCs or T cells enriched from blood (not recorded which). The chain links TRBV4-2 to TRBJ1-2; tentative D call: TRBD1 (5 bases). The source is a woman aged 25 to 39 who had recovered from COVID-19. CDR3 nucleotide sequence: TGTGCCAGCAGCCAAGAGATGGGCAGGGCTCCTGGCTACACCTTC. Protein sequence: CASSQEMGRAPGYTF.